The clone carrying this T cell receptor beta chain has more than one count but fewer than ten. Profiling relied on immunoSEQ multiplex PCR, and the TCRdb table lists in-frame clones only, not all of them. The sample includes roughly 96,000 clones, approximately 87% of them seen just once. Germline-derived CDR1 and CDR2 are SGDLS and YYNGEE. The CDR3 runs to 13 residues. V trimming: 2 bases; J trimming: 8 bases; junction bases outside the gene matches: 4. These data originate in a study of T cell responses to AZD1222 COVID-19 vaccine. The chain is built from TRBV9 and TRBJ1-2, with 9 bases aligning to TRBD1. The specimen comprised peripheral blood, sampled on day 0 of AZD1222 vaccination. The sequence derives from an adult in good health. The CDR3, as DNA: TGTGCCAGCAGCGTTTCACAGGGGGCCGGCTACACCTTC. Amino acid sequence: CASSVSQGAGYTF.